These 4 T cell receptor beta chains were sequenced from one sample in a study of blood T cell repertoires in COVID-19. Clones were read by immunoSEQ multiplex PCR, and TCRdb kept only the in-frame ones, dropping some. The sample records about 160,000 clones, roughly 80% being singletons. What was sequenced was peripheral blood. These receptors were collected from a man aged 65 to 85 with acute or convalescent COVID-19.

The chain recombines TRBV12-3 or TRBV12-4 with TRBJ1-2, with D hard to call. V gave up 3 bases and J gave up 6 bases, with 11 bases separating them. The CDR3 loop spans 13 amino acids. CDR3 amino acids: CASSFAGRDGYTF. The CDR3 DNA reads TGTGCCAGCAGTTTTGCGGGGAGAGATGGCTACACCTTC.

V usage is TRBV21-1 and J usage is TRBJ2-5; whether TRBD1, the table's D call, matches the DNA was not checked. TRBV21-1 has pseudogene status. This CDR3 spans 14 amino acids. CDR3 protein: CASSKEGQQETQYF. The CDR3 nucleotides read TGTGCCAGCAGCAAAGAGGGACAGCAAGAGACCCAGTACTTC.

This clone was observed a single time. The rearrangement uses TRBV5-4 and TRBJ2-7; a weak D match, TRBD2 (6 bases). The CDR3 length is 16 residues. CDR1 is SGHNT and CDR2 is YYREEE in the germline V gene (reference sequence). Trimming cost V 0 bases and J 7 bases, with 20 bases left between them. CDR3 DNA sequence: TGTGCCAGCAGCTTGGATCTGAGGACCAAAGGAGGGGAGCAGTACTTC. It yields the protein CASSLDLRTKGGEQYF.

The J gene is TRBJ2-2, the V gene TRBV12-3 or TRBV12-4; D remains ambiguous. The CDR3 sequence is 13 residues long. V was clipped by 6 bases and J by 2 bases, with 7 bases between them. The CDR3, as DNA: TGTGCCAGCAGCCCGAGTAACACCGGGGAGCTGTTTTTT. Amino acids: CASSPSNTGELFF.